This T cell receptor (beta chain) was obtained from a study of blood T cell repertoires in COVID-19. Study information: Material from acute and convalescent COVID-19 was sourced from the United States, Italy and Spain.

Participants were aged roughly 18 to 100 years from 20 to 30 US areas. Cohorts were based on clinical histories the participants reported. In the original workflow: Reference gene primer amplification yielded estimated nucleated cell counts. This table comes from immunoSEQ multiplex PCR, and its TCRdb copy is limited to in-frame clones, with some not included. V and J calls and clone size are as listed in that table; D and trimming were resolved from the DNA. The sample consists of about 180,000 clones, around 86% of them appearing once. Sequencing used PBMCs or T cells enriched from blood (not recorded which). This TCR came from a woman between 25 and 40 years old who had recovered from COVID-19.

The CDR3 sequence: CASIYLGANEQFF. The CDR3, as DNA: TGTGCCAGCATCTATCTAGGGGCCAATGAGCAGTTCTTC. V usage is TRBV28 and J usage is TRBJ2-1; D possibly corresponds to TRBD1 (5 bases). Trimming left V 7 bases short and J 6 bases short, with 13 bases between. Germline V lookup: CDR1 MDHEN, CDR2 SYDVKM. The CDR3 length is 13 residues.